This T cell receptor beta chain is from a study of glioma-infiltrating T cells. Amplification of TCR alpha and beta CDR3 regions from RNA used iRepertoire nested multiplex PCR. Tissue mRNA or PBMC total RNA, about 85-400 ng, went into one-step reverse transcription and amplification. TCRdb re-called the multiplex PCR reads through MiXCR, storing one row per CDR3 protein. The table lists approximately 93,000 distinct CDR3 sequences, roughly 40% of them singletons. V shed 4 bases and J shed 6 bases, with 19 bases lying between them. Germline V gives CDR1 MGHRA, CDR2 YSYEKL. This CDR3 region has 15 residues. Study-wide results and limits: Above-expected tissue-blood divergence occurred in all gliomas, most in low-grade ones.

This clonotype was seen many times. Its antigen is unidentified. V gene TRBV4-1 combines with J gene TRBJ2-7; D may be TRBD2 (6 bases). Sequences were obtained from glioma tissue, nonneoplastic brain tissue, or PBMCs (not recorded which). The sequence was collected from a human donor with low-grade glioma or glioblastoma, undergoing nonglioma brain surgery, or in good health (not recorded which). Here the CDR3 reads CASSLNLGLAIEQYF. The CDR3, as DNA: TGCGCCAGCAGCCTAAATCTTGGGCTAGCGATCGAGCAGTACTTC.